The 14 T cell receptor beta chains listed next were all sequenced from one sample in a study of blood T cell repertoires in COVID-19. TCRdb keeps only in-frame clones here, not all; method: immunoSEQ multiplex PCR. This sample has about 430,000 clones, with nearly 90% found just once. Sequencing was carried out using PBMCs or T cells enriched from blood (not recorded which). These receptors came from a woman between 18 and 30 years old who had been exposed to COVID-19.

The CDR3 nucleotides are TGCGCCAGCAGAGCCGGGACTAGTCGAGAGACCCAGTACTTC. Translated, it gives CASRAGTSRETQYF. The rearrangement joins TRBV5-1 to TRBJ2-5, with TRBD2 matching over 8 bases. Trimming removed 5 bases from V and 4 bases from J; junction bases left unmatched: 7. The germline gives CDR1 SGHRS, CDR2 YFSETQ. The CDR3 is 14 residues long. The variable domain in full, with the rest retrieved from reference TRBV5-1 and TRBJ2-5, is KAGVTQTPRYLIKTRGQQVTLSCSPISGHRSVSWYQQTPGQGLQFLFEYFSETQRNKGNFPGRFSGRQFSNSRSEMNVSTLELGDSALYLCASRAGTSRETQYFGPGTRLLVL.

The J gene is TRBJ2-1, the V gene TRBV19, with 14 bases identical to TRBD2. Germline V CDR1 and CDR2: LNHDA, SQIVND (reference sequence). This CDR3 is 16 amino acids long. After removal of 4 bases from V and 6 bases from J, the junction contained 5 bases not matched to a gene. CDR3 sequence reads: CASSTSGTSGGNEQFF. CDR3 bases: TGTGCCAGTAGTACTTCCGGGACTAGCGGGGGCAATGAGCAGTTCTTC.

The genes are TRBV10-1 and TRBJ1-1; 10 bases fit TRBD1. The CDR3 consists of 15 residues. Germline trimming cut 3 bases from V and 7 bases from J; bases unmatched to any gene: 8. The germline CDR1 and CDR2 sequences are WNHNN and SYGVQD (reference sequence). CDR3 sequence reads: CASSEAGTGVFEAFF. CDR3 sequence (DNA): TGCGCCAGCAGTGAAGCAGGGACAGGGGTCTTTGAAGCTTTCTTT.

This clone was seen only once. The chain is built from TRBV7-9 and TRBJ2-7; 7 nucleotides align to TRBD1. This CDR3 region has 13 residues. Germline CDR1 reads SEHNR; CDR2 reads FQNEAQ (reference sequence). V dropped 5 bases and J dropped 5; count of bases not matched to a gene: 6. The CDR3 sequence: CASSHRGSHEQYF. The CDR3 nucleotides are TGTGCCAGCAGCCACAGGGGTTCCCACGAGCAGTACTTC.

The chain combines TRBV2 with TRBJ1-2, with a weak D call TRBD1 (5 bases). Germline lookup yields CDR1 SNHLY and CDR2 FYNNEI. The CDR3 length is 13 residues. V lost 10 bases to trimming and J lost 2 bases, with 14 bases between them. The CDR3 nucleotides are TGTGCCACCGGAGGGGAGGAGAACTATGGCTACACCTTC. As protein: CATGGEENYGYTF. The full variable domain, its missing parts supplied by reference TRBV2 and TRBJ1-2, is EPEVTQTPSHQVTQMGQEVILRCVPISNHLYFYWYRQILGQKVEFLVSFYNNEISEKSEIFDDQFSVERPDGSNFTLKIRSTKLEDSAMYFCATGGEENYGYTFGSGTRLTVV.

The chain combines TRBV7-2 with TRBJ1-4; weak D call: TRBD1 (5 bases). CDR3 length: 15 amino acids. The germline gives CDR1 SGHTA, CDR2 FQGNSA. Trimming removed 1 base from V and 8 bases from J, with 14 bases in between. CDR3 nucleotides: TGTGCCAGCAGCTTAGAGGGCAGGGTCAAAGAAAAACTGTTTTTT. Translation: CASSLEGRVKEKLFF.

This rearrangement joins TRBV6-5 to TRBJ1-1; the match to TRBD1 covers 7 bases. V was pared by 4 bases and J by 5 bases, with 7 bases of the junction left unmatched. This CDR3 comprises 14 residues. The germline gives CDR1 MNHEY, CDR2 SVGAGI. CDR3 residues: CASSSVTTGTEAFF. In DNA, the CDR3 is TGTGCCAGCAGTTCAGTTACGACAGGGACTGAAGCTTTCTTT.

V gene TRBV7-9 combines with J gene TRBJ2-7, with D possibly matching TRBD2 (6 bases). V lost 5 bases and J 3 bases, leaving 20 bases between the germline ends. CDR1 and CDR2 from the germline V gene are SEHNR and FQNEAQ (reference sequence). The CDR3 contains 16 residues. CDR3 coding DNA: TGTGCCAGCAGCCATCCCCGCTCTAGCGTAGGCTACGAGCAGTACTTC. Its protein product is CASSHPRSSVGYEQYF.

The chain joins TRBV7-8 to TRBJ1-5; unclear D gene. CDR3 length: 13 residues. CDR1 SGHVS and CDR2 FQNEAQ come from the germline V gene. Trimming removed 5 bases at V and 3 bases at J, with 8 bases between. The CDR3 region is CASSRRVNQPQHF. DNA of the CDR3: TGTGCCAGCAGCCGCCGGGTCAATCAGCCCCAGCATTTT.

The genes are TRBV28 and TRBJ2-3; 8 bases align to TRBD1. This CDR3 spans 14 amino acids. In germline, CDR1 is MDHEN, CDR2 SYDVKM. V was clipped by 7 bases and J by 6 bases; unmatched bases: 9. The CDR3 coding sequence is TGTGCCAGCATCACGACAGGGGTAGGGGATACGCAGTATTTT. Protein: CASITTGVGDTQYF. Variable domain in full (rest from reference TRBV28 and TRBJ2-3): DVKVTQSSRYLVKRTGEKVFLECVQDMDHENMFWYRQDPGLGLRLIYFSYDVKMKEKGDIPEGYSVSREKKERFSLILESASTNQTSMYLCASITTGVGDTQYFGPGTRLTVL.

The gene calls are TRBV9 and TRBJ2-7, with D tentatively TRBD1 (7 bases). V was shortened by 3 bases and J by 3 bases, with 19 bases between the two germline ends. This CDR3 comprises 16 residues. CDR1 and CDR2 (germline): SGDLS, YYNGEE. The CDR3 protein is CASSALAGQKGYEQYF. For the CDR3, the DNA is TGTGCCAGCAGCGCCCTCGCGGGACAGAAAGGCTACGAGCAGTACTTC.

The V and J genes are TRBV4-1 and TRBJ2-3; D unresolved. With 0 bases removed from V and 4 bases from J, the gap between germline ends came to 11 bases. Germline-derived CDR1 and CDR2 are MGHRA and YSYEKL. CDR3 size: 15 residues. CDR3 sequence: CASSQDRVAPDTQYF. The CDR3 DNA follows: TGCGCCAGCAGCCAAGATCGGGTAGCCCCAGATACGCAGTATTTT.

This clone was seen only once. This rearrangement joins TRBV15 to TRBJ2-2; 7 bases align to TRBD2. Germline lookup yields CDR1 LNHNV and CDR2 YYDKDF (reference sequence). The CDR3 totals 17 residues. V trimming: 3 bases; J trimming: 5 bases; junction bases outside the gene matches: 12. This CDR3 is CATSSTITSEKTGELFF. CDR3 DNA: TGTGCCACCAGCAGTACAATAACTAGCGAGAAGACCGGGGAGCTGTTTTTT.

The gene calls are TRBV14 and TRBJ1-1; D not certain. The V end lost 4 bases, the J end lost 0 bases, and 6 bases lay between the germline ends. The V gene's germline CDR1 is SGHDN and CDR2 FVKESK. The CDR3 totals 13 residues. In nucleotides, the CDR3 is TGTGCCAGCAGCCCCGGTCTGAACACTGAAGCTTTCTTT. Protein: CASSPGLNTEAFF. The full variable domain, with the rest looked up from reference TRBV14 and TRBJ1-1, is EAGVTQFPSHSVIEKGQTVTLRCDPISGHDNLYWYRRVMGKEIKFLLHFVKESKQDESGMPNNRFLAERTGGTYSTLKVQPAELEDSGVYFCASSPGLNTEAFFGQGTRLTVV.